What follows are 7 T cell receptor beta chains derived from one specimen sequenced in a study of shared clonotypes between healthy human individuals. Profiling relied on immunoSEQ multiplex PCR, and the TCRdb table lists in-frame clones only, not all of them. This table has about 1.1 million clones, about 84% appearing once. The sample was memory CD4+ T cells from PBMCs. Subset noted: CD45RA-negative fraction. Source of these receptors: a man aged 18 to 30 in good health. Some clones in this sample may be carry-over from other donors' samples.

The chain employs TRBV15 and TRBJ1-2; no reliable D call. Germline lookup yields CDR1 LNHNV and CDR2 YYDKDF (reference sequence). The CDR3 is 16 residues long. The germline V and J ends were trimmed by 1 base and 0 bases, with 12 bases remaining between them. CDR3 residues: CATSRGGGGSNYGYTF. In nucleotides, the CDR3 is TGTGCCACCAGCAGAGGGGGAGGCGGATCTAACTATGGCTACACCTTC.

The V call is TRBV7-2, the J call TRBJ1-5; the D gene is possibly TRBD1 (5 bases). This CDR3 is built from 14 residues. Germline-derived CDR1 and CDR2 are SGHTA and FQGNSA. V was trimmed by 5 bases and J by 11 bases, leaving 19 bases between them. The CDR3 region is CASSPRSGWGAQHF. In DNA form, the CDR3 reads TGTGCCAGCAGCCCGAGGTCAGGTTGGGGGGCCCAGCATTTT.

This rearrangement joins TRBV6-1 to TRBJ2-7; D unresolved. V gave up 6 bases and J gave up 5 bases, with 17 bases separating them. The CDR3 runs 14 residues. In germline, CDR1 is MNHNS, CDR2 SASEGT. The CDR3 nucleotides read TGTGCCAGCAGGGCGCCGTCTCAGGTCGACGAGCAGTACTTC. This translates into CASRAPSQVDEQYF.

The rearrangement joins TRBV11-2 to TRBJ1-4; no clear D gene. From germline, CDR1 is SGHAT and CDR2 FQNNGV. V was pared by 0 bases and J by 8 bases, with 13 bases between. The CDR3 consists of 15 residues. The CDR3 here is CASSLDPGYEEKLFF. DNA for the CDR3: TGTGCCAGCAGCTTAGATCCAGGTTACGAGGAAAAACTGTTTTTT.

V and J are TRBV6-6 and TRBJ1-5; no clear D. From germline, CDR1 is MNHNY and CDR2 SVGAGI (reference sequence). V was shortened by 6 bases and J by 11 bases, with 14 bases between the two germline ends. The CDR3 runs 12 residues. The CDR3 DNA follows: TGTGCCAGCAGCCCCACTTCGGGAGCCCAGCATTTT. Residues: CASSPTSGAQHF.

The chain recombines TRBV4-1 with TRBJ2-4; D is uncertain. The V and J ends lost 0 bases and 0 bases respectively, with 12 bases between them. This CDR3 contains 17 residues. CDR1 MGHRA and CDR2 YSYEKL come from the germline V gene. CDR3 nucleotide sequence: TGCGCCAGCAGCCAAGAAACAGCATCACTAGCCAAAAACATTCAGTACTTC. Protein product: CASSQETASLAKNIQYF.

As to this clone: A much larger clone is a single base away; this may be a read error. Distinct nucleotide sequences in the sample also encode this CDR3. V usage is TRBV7-3 and J usage is TRBJ1-1; a possible D gene is TRBD1 (6 bases). Germline CDR1 SGHTA, CDR2 FQGTGA. There are 13 residues in the CDR3. Trimming removed 5 bases at V and 1 base at J, with 8 bases between. This CDR3 is CASSLRGNTEAFF. The CDR3 DNA reads TGTGCCAGCAGCCTCAGGGGGAACACTGAAGCTTTCTTT.